The 23 T cell receptor beta chains presented below share a single source sample, sequenced in a study of shared clonotypes between healthy human individuals. Clones were read by immunoSEQ multiplex PCR, and TCRdb kept only the in-frame ones, dropping some. The repertoire includes about 92,000 clones, 68% of them detected once, and roughly 52% sits in the top ten. Material for sequencing was memory CD8+ T cells sorted from blood. The subset: CD45RO+ cells pooled with CCR7-negative TemRA cells. These receptor sequences come from a man younger than 45 in good health.

By sample share, this clone is medium-sized (0.01 to 0.1%). V is TRBV6-6 and J is TRBJ2-2; TRBD2 matches at 9 bases. The V and J ends lost 0 bases and 7 bases, in that order; junction bases with no gene match: 6. This CDR3 comprises 16 residues. CDR1 MNHNY and CDR2 SVGAGI come from the germline V gene (reference sequence). CDR3 amino acids: CASSYSREGPDGELFF. CDR3 coding DNA: TGTGCCAGCAGTTACTCGCGGGAGGGCCCTGACGGGGAGCTGTTTTTT.

The genes are TRBV6-1 and TRBJ2-5, with 8 bases that match TRBD2. J gave up 2 bases and V 2 bases, and 1 base lay outside the gene matches. Germline loops: CDR1 MNHNS, CDR2 SASEGT. CDR3 length equals 14 residues. CDR3 bases: TGTGCCAGCAGTGAACTAGCGGGTCAAGAGACCCAGTACTTC. Protein sequence: CASSELAGQETQYF.

This clone was counted many times. The chain uses TRBV5-6 and TRBJ1-2; 9 nucleotides match TRBD1. The length of the CDR3 is 12 residues. CDR1 is SGHDT and CDR2 is YYEEEE in the germline V gene. V was clipped by 0 bases and J by 10 bases; unmatched bases: 1. The CDR3 loop reads CASSLGTGVYTF. CDR3 DNA: TGTGCCAGCAGCTTGGGGACAGGGGTCTACACCTTC.

This chain uses TRBV20-1 with TRBJ2-7; D gene uncertain. The V gene lost 3 bases and the J gene lost 3 bases, with 6 bases spanning the gap. Germline assignment: CDR1 DFQATT and CDR2 SNEGSKA (reference sequence). The CDR3 has 11 residues. As DNA, the CDR3 is TGCAGTGCTAGTTCCCGCTACGAGCAGTACTTC. It yields the protein CSASSRYEQYF.

The J gene is TRBJ1-6, the V gene TRBV11-2; the D gene is possibly TRBD1 (6 bases). CDR1 and CDR2 from the germline V gene are SGHAT and FQNNGV. The CDR3 has 16 amino acids. Trimming left V 2 bases short and J 9 bases short, with 17 bases between. This CDR3 is CASSLSPPGVFSPLHF. As DNA, the CDR3 is TGTGCCAGCAGCTTATCCCCTCCAGGGGTGTTTTCACCCCTCCACTTT.

This clone was recorded many times. The chain has TRBV6-1 and TRBJ2-6, with D hard to call. Germline CDR1 MNHNS, CDR2 SASEGT. V was cut by 1 base and J by 0 bases, with 4 bases left in between. This CDR3 comprises 15 residues. The chain's CDR3 is CASSEDSSGANVLTF. CDR3 nucleotides: TGTGCCAGCAGTGAAGACAGCTCTGGGGCCAACGTCCTGACTTTC.

The chain has TRBV4-3 and TRBJ1-5; D is perhaps TRBD1 (5 bases). Trimming left V 0 bases short and J 1 base short, with 7 bases between. Germline V CDR1 and CDR2: LGHNA, YSLEER. This CDR3 has 15 residues. Here the CDR3 DNA reads TGCGCCAGCAGCCAAGATGCAGGGAGCAATCAGCCCCAGCATTTT. It yields the protein CASSQDAGSNQPQHF.

For this clone: Other DNA sequences in the sample encode the same CDR3. The J gene is TRBJ2-6, the V gene TRBV15; no clear D gene. The V and J ends lost 0 bases and 1 base respectively, with 7 bases between them. In germline, CDR1 is LNHNV, CDR2 YYDKDF (reference sequence). The CDR3 has 16 residues. The CDR3 nucleotides are TGTGCCACCAGCAGAGAGGGTGGTTCTGGGGCCAACGTCCTGACTTTC. Protein: CATSREGGSGANVLTF.

The chain has TRBV4-3 and TRBJ2-6; 10 bases fit TRBD2. J lost 2 bases, V lost 2 bases, and 9 bases had no gene match. Germline CDR1 is LGHNA and CDR2 is YSLEER. The CDR3 is 19 amino acids. The CDR3 DNA reads TGCGCCAGCAGCCAAACCCCAGCGGGAGGGATAGCTGGGGCCAACGTCCTGACTTTC. It specifies CASSQTPAGGIAGANVLTF.

This rearrangement joins TRBV28 to TRBJ1-2; 9 positions match TRBD1. The J segment lost 8 bases and the V segment lost 2 bases, leaving 15 bases of the junction unmatched. Per the germline V gene, CDR1 is MDHEN and CDR2 is SYDVKM. The CDR3 loop spans 17 amino acids. The CDR3 sequence is CASSLSSQGALERGYTF. The CDR3 DNA reads as TGTGCCAGCAGTTTAAGTTCACAGGGGGCCTTGGAACGGGGCTACACCTTC.

This clone has only a few counts. CDR3 sequence: CASSLDSTLEKLFF. CDR3 coding DNA: TGTGCCAGCAGCCTGGACTCCACGTTGGAAAAACTGTTTTTT. The chain links TRBV28 to TRBJ1-4; D not resolved. CDR3 size: 14 residues. Germline-derived CDR1 and CDR2 are MDHEN and SYDVKM. V was shortened by 6 bases and J by 8 bases, with 16 bases between the two germline ends.

The chain couples TRBV14 to TRBJ2-5, with TRBD2 identical over 9 bases. Per the germline V gene, CDR1 is SGHDN and CDR2 is FVKESK. V shed 2 bases, J shed 2 bases, and the junction held 15 bases outside the gene matches. This CDR3 region has 19 residues. The CDR3 protein is CASSQLRSSGALNQETQYF. The CDR3 nucleotides are TGTGCCAGCAGCCAATTACGTTCTAGCGGGGCGCTAAATCAAGAGACCCAGTACTTC.

The chain is built from TRBV7-2 and TRBJ2-1, with unresolved D. Germline V gives CDR1 SGHTA, CDR2 FQGNSA. V gave up 2 bases and J gave up 2 bases, with 4 bases separating them. CDR3 length equals 13 residues. The CDR3, as DNA: TGTGCCAGCAGCTTACCCACCTACAATGAGCAGTTCTTC. It specifies CASSLPTYNEQFF.

This clone was counted at least ten times. The chain employs TRBV4-2 and TRBJ2-1, with 13 positions matching TRBD2. The V segment lost 3 bases and the J segment 9 bases; nucleotides outside the gene matches: 8. CDR1 LGHNA and CDR2 YNFKEQ come from the germline V gene. The CDR3 is made up of 16 amino acids. The CDR3 region is CASSHLLAGGPGEQFF. Here the CDR3 DNA reads TGTGCCAGCAGCCACCTACTAGCGGGAGGGCCGGGTGAGCAGTTCTTC.

In DNA, the CDR3 is TGCGCCAGCAGCCAAGACAGACATAGCAATCAGCCCCAGCATTTT. Translating gives CASSQDRHSNQPQHF. The chain joins TRBV4-3 to TRBJ1-5; D is unclear. This CDR3 has 15 amino acids. Germline loops: CDR1 LGHNA, CDR2 YSLEER. Trimming stripped 0 bases from V and 0 bases from J, with 6 bases between.

V and J are TRBV10-2 and TRBJ2-7; the D is unclear. Per the germline V gene, CDR1 is WSHSY and CDR2 is SAAADI. Deletions cut 2 bases from V and 2 bases from J, with 10 bases between. CDR3 size: 14 residues. The CDR3 spells CASSEISGTYEQYF. The CDR3 nucleotides are TGCGCCAGCAGTGAGATCTCCGGCACCTACGAGCAGTACTTC.

The chain joins TRBV5-6 to TRBJ2-4; 7 bases line up with TRBD1. CDR1 is SGHDT and CDR2 is YYEEEE in the germline V gene. Unmatched junction bases numbered 9, after V lost 4 bases and J lost 8 bases. The CDR3 is 14 residues long. The CDR3 protein is CASSPGTVGYIQYF. The DNA for the CDR3 is TGTGCCAGCAGCCCCGGGACAGTCGGATACATTCAGTACTTC. Using reference TRBV5-6 and TRBJ2-4 for the parts outside the CDR3, the full variable domain is DAGVTQSPTHLIKTRGQQVTLRCSPKSGHDTVSWYQQALGQGPQFIFQYYEEEERQRGNFPDRFSGHQFPNYSSELNVNALLLGDSALYLCASSPGTVGYIQYFGAGTRLSVL.

The rearrangement joins TRBV27 to TRBJ2-5; possibly TRBD1 for D (5 bases). CDR1 MNHEY and CDR2 SMNVEV come from the germline V gene (reference sequence). Trimming stripped 6 bases from V and 5 bases from J, with 13 bases between. The length of the CDR3 is 13 residues. As DNA, the CDR3 is TGTGCCAGCAGCCGCCAGGGCGACGAGACCCAGTACTTC. Protein sequence: CASSRQGDETQYF.

The chain joins TRBV9 to TRBJ2-5; 8 nucleotides agree with TRBD2. Trimming removed 0 bases from V and 5 bases from J; junction bases left unmatched: 6. The CDR3 loop spans 15 amino acids. Germline V gene lookup returns CDR1 SGDLS and CDR2 YYNGEE. CDR3 in amino acids: CASSVEGTSEETQYF. CDR3 sequence (DNA): TGTGCCAGCAGCGTAGAGGGGACTAGTGAGGAGACCCAGTACTTC. Variable domain in full (rest from reference TRBV9 and TRBJ2-5): DSGVTQTPKHLITATGQRVTLRCSPRSGDLSVYWYQQSLDQGLQFLIQYYNGEERAKGNILERFSAQQFPDLHSELNLSSLELGDSALYFCASSVEGTSEETQYFGPGTRLLVL.

This clone was seen a single time. The CDR3 here is CASRNPGQGAKEQYF. CDR3 nucleotides: TGTGCCAGCAGAAATCCGGGACAGGGGGCTAAAGAGCAGTACTTC. The chain recombines TRBV28 with TRBJ2-7, with 12 bases fitting TRBD1. Germline V CDR1 and CDR2: MDHEN, SYDVKM. With 6 bases clipped from V and 7 bases from J, the junction kept 10 bases outside the gene matches. The CDR3 runs to 15 residues.

This clone was recorded a few times. The chain joins TRBV9 to TRBJ1-2; D call uncertain. There are 13 residues in the CDR3. Germline values: CDR1 SGDLS, CDR2 YYNGEE. The V end lost 4 bases, the J end lost 8 bases, and 15 bases lay between the germline ends. The CDR3: CASSTDSGEGYTF. The CDR3, as DNA: TGTGCCAGCAGCACCGATTCGGGAGAAGGCTACACCTTC.

The chain joins TRBV5-5 to TRBJ2-5; D is unresolved. Germline CDR1 is SGHKS and CDR2 is YYEKEE (reference sequence). The CDR3 has 12 residues. The V and J ends lost 0 bases and 5 bases respectively, with 5 bases between them. The DNA of the CDR3 is TGTGCCAGCAGCTTGGGTACGGAGACCCAGTACTTC. This codes for CASSLGTETQYF.

In its sample, this clone was seen many times. The V call is TRBV4-2, the J call TRBJ2-3; no clear D. The V end was cut by 4 bases, the J end by 14 bases, with 16 bases between. The CDR3 length is 12 residues. The germline CDR1 and CDR2 sequences are LGHNA and YNFKEQ. CDR3 residues: CASSPTPPQWYF. CDR3 sequence (DNA): TGTGCCAGCAGCCCCACCCCCCCACAGTGGTATTTT.